This T cell receptor beta chain was identified during a study of monozygotic twins with inflammatory bowel disease. Notes on the study in general: Repertoire similarity did not separate concordant from discordant twins, possibly from limited power.

In the case of this clonotype: Its cognate antigen is unknown.

UMIs incorporating a 6-nucleotide sample barcode were appended by means of template switching. TCRdb processed the 5' RACE reads again and assigns one entry to each CDR3 protein, with no DNA. In total, the table holds about 440,000 distinct CDR3 sequences. Germline loops: CDR1 SGHTA, CDR2 FQGNSA. The CDR3 runs 14 residues. For every donor, one blood sample of approximately 2.5 ml was drawn. The receptor's source is a human donor with ulcerative colitis or Crohn's disease, or a healthy co-twin of an affected twin (not recorded which). Sequenced sample: blood. The V gene is TRBV7-2, the J gene TRBJ1-1. The CDR3 reads CASSLFTVNTEAFF.